A selection of T cell receptor beta chains follows, all from one sample in a study of blood T cell repertoires in COVID-19. Profiled with immunoSEQ multiplex PCR; TCRdb holds only in-frame clones, not every one. The repertoire consists of approximately 250,000 clones, with about 82% occurring once and the leading ten covering 4.5% to 5.5%. The sample taken for sequencing was peripheral blood. The receptors come from a man aged 50-59 years with COVID-19, enrolled during active disease. CDR3s include the opening cysteine and the closing phenylalanine or tryptophan. A D gene is named only where the DNA matches it firmly. The size of a clone is reported for some rows only, either as once, few or many, or as a class for expanded clones.

d_call,v_call,j_call,clone_size,cdr3_nt,cdr3_aa
-,TRBV24-1,TRBJ1-1,-,TGTGCCACCGCGGGGGACGACACTGAAGCTTTCTTT,CATAGDDTEAFF
TRBD1,TRBV19,TRBJ1-6,few,TGTGCCAGTAGTCAGGGGGTGAGGGAGAATTCACCCCTCCACTTT,CASSQGVRENSPLHF
TRBD1,TRBV2,TRBJ1-5,-,TGTGCCAGCAGTAAGGACCCGGGACAGGGATGGCAGCCCCAGCATTTT,CASSKDPGQGWQPQHF
-,TRBV7-9,TRBJ2-1,-,TGTGCCAGCAGCTTACTGTCGGGGGTTTACAATGAGCAGTTCTTC,CASSLLSGVYNEQFF
-,TRBV4-1,TRBJ2-1,-,TGCGCCAGCAGCCAAGAAGACAGGCAATACAATGAGCAGTTCTTC,CASSQEDRQYNEQFF
TRBD1,TRBV7-2,TRBJ1-2,-,TGTGCCAGCAGCTACGACAGGGCCGCCATTGAGGGCTACACCTTC,CASSYDRAAIEGYTF
TRBD1,TRBV13,TRBJ2-7,-,TGTGCCAGCAGCTCGGGACAGGGAAGGGAGCAGTACTTC,CASSSGQGREQYF
TRBD1,TRBV9,TRBJ2-7,-,TGTGCCAGCAGCATCAACAGGGGGGCTTACGAGCAGTACTTC,CASSINRGAYEQYF
TRBD1,TRBV7-3,TRBJ2-5,-,TGTGCCAGCAGGGCAACAGGGGGCATTGGGGAGACCCAGTACTTC,CASRATGGIGETQYF
TRBD1,TRBV4-1,TRBJ1-2,few,TGCGCCAGCAGCCAACCGGACAGGCCTTTCTATGGCTACACCTTC,CASSQPDRPFYGYTF
-,TRBV11-3,TRBJ2-2,-,TGTGCCAGCGCACAGAACACCGGGGAGCTGTTTTTT,CASAQNTGELFF
-,TRBV19,TRBJ2-6,-,TGTGCCAGTAAGGACGACAGGCCCGCCGAGGGGGCCAACGTCCTGACTTTC,CASKDDRPAEGANVLTF
TRBD1,TRBV23-1,TRBJ1-6,-,TGCGCCAGCAGTCAGGAGAGGGACAGTTATAATTCACCCCTCCACTTT,CASSQERDSYNSPLHF
TRBD1,TRBV5-5,TRBJ1-2,-,TGTGCCAGCAGCGCCACAGGGGAGCGTGGCTACACCTTC,CASSATGERGYTF
-,TRBV19,TRBJ2-7,-,TGTGCCAGTAGTTCAGGGGTCGAGCAGTACTTC,CASSSGVEQYF